The 23 T cell receptor beta chains given below trace back to one sample, sequenced in a study of T cell responses to AZD1222 COVID-19 vaccine. Sequencing was performed with immunoSEQ multiplex PCR; in TCRdb, only in-frame clones are kept and a portion is missing. The table records around 130,000 clones, under 95% of them present only once. The input for sequencing was peripheral blood, taken on day 0 of AZD1222 vaccination. These receptors originate from an adult in good health.

The rearrangement joins TRBV30 to TRBJ2-1, with TRBD2 matching 7 bases. The CDR3 is 15 residues long. V lost 3 bases to trimming and J lost 7 bases; unmatched junction nucleotides: 12. Germline-derived CDR1 and CDR2 are GTSNPN and SVGIG (reference sequence). The CDR3 DNA sequence: TGTGCCTGGAGACCGTCCCCGGCGGGGGAGAATGAGCAGTTCTTC. Protein: CAWRPSPAGENEQFF.

The chain recombines TRBV18 with TRBJ1-1; TRBD1 might be the D (5 bases). Per the germline V gene, CDR1 is KGHSH and CDR2 is LQKENI. Trimming removed 4 bases at V and 3 bases at J, with 24 bases between. The CDR3 is 18 amino acids. Written as DNA, the CDR3 is TGTGCCAGCTCACTAAAATTTACCCTTAACACGGGGCACACTGAAGCTTTCTTT. Protein product: CASSLKFTLNTGHTEAFF.

This clone was detected only once. The rearrangement uses TRBV30 and TRBJ1-5; no clear D gene. The germline V and J ends were trimmed by 3 bases and 1 base, with 7 bases remaining between them. This CDR3 is built from 13 residues. The germline gives CDR1 GTSNPN, CDR2 SVGIG (reference sequence). The CDR3 spells CAWSGRSNQPQHF. CDR3 sequence (DNA): TGTGCCTGGAGCGGCCGCAGCAATCAGCCCCAGCATTTT.

The CDR3 is CASKGPDRPYEAFF. In nucleotides, the CDR3 is TGTGCCAGCAAGGGTCCCGACAGACCCTACGAAGCTTTCTTT. The chain employs TRBV25-1 and TRBJ1-1; TRBD1 is a possible D gene (5 bases). V was shortened by 7 bases and J by 8 bases, with 20 bases between the two germline ends. The CDR3 sequence is 14 residues long. Germline CDR1 reads MGHDK; CDR2 reads SYGVNS.

The chain combines TRBV7-6 with TRBJ1-1; the D is unclear. Trimming took off 4 bases at V and 1 base at J, with 7 bases between the two ends. Germline V gene data show CDR1 as SGHVS and CDR2 as FNYEAQ. The CDR3 extends over 13 amino acids. CDR3 amino acids: CASSSEQNTEAFF. The CDR3, as DNA: TGTGCCAGCAGCTCCGAGCAGAACACTGAAGCTTTCTTT.

The chain links TRBV19 to TRBJ1-3; 9 bases fit TRBD1. The CDR3 has 17 residues. V gave up 5 bases and J gave up 4 bases; unmatched junction bases: 12. CDR1 is LNHDA, CDR2 SQIVND, per germline (reference sequence). This CDR3 reads CASSPPWDRVYGNTIYF. The CDR3 DNA sequence: TGTGCCAGTAGTCCCCCTTGGGACAGGGTGTACGGAAACACCATATATTTT.

The sample holds one count of this clone. The V and J genes are TRBV2 and TRBJ1-1, with D uncertain. The V end was cut by 8 bases, the J end by 4 bases, with 11 bases between. The V gene's germline CDR1 is SNHLY and CDR2 FYNNEI. There are 12 residues in the CDR3. CDR3 nucleotides: TGTGCCAGCTGCCGCGGGGTCACTGAAGCTTTCTTT. Translating gives CASCRGVTEAFF. Complete variable domain (other parts from reference TRBV2 and TRBJ1-1): EPEVTQTPSHQVTQMGQEVILRCVPISNHLYFYWYRQILGQKVEFLVSFYNNEISEKSEIFDDQFSVERPDGSNFTLKIRSTKLEDSAMYFCASCRGVTEAFFGQGTRLTVV.

This chain joins TRBV4-3 and TRBJ2-7; no reliable D call. The CDR3 spans 17 residues. Germline CDR1 LGHNA, CDR2 YSLEER. V lost 2 bases to trimming and J lost 4 bases, with 21 bases between them. CDR3 loop: CASSQSHRPTISYEQYF. The DNA for the CDR3 is TGCGCCAGCAGCCAATCTCACAGACCTACTATCTCTTACGAGCAGTACTTC.

This rearrangement joins TRBV6-5 to TRBJ1-1; perhaps TRBD1 as D (6 bases). The CDR3 contains 15 residues. V was pared by 2 bases and J by 2 bases, with 12 bases between. Germline CDR1 MNHEY, CDR2 SVGAGI. The CDR3 coding sequence is TGTGCCAGCAGTTACATAGGGGGGCCAAACACTGAAGCTTTCTTT. Its protein is CASSYIGGPNTEAFF.

The chain links TRBV18 to TRBJ2-7; TRBD2 agrees at 11 bases. This CDR3 has 14 amino acids. From germline, CDR1 is KGHSH and CDR2 LQKENI. Losses at the gene ends were 4 bases for V and 3 bases for J; bases not matched to a gene: 2. The CDR3 loop reads CASSLGTSGYEQYF. The CDR3 bases are TGTGCCAGCTCACTTGGGACTAGCGGCTACGAGCAGTACTTC.

This rearrangement joins TRBV5-6 to TRBJ1-1; D gene ambiguous. The CDR3 length is 14 residues. Germline V gene data show CDR1 as SGHDT and CDR2 as YYEEEE. Deletions cut 2 bases from V and 1 base from J, with 9 bases between. CDR3 DNA sequence: TGTGCCAGCAGCTTTGAACTCAAGAACACTGAAGCTTTCTTT. Its protein is CASSFELKNTEAFF.

This chain uses TRBV6-5 with TRBJ2-5; 8 bases line up with TRBD1. V lost 10 bases, J lost 5 bases, and 9 bases stayed unmatched. In germline, CDR1 is MNHEY, CDR2 SVGAGI. CDR3 length: 13 residues. The CDR3 DNA follows: TGTGCCACCCGGACAGGGATTGGGGAGACCCAGTACTTC. The encoded protein is CATRTGIGETQYF.

The chain couples TRBV2 to TRBJ1-1; D gene uncertain. Germline CDR1 SNHLY, CDR2 FYNNEI. CDR3 length: 11 residues. V was cut by 5 bases and J by 11 bases, with 12 bases left in between. CDR3 nucleotides: TGTGCCAGCAGTCCTGCGAAGTTGGCTTTCTTT. Translated: CASSPAKLAFF.

The V and J genes are TRBV6-6 and TRBJ2-7; 9 bases are shared with TRBD1. Germline V gene sequence: CDR1 MNHNY, CDR2 SVGAGI (reference sequence). The CDR3 has 14 residues. The junction had 1 base not matched to a gene; V was cut back by 2 bases and J by 2 bases. CDR3 sequence reads: CASSYGTGTYEQYF. Written as DNA, the CDR3 is TGTGCCAGCAGTTACGGGACAGGGACCTACGAGCAGTACTTC.

The J gene is TRBJ1-1, the V gene TRBV18; D is unresolved. With 4 bases removed from V and 5 bases from J, the gap between germline ends came to 8 bases. The CDR3 extends over 12 amino acids. CDR1 KGHSH and CDR2 LQKENI come from the germline V gene. The CDR3 sequence is CASSLRATEAFF. The CDR3 DNA follows: TGTGCCAGCTCACTGAGGGCTACTGAAGCTTTCTTT.

The chain couples TRBV5-1 to TRBJ2-7; 15 nucleotides align to TRBD2. Germline CDR1 reads SGHRS; CDR2 reads YFSETQ. V lost 3 bases to trimming and J lost 5 bases; unmatched junction nucleotides: 6. The CDR3 is 16 residues long. As DNA, the CDR3 is TGCGCCAGCAGCTGGGGACTAGCGGGAGGATCAGACGAGCAGTACTTC. Its protein product is CASSWGLAGGSDEQYF.

The chain couples TRBV28 to TRBJ1-6; unclear D gene. Germline V gene lookup returns CDR1 MDHEN and CDR2 SYDVKM. CDR3 length: 13 residues. Trimming removed 6 bases at V and 7 bases at J, with 10 bases between. The CDR3: CASSPVRNSPLHF. The CDR3 nucleotides read TGTGCCAGCAGCCCGGTCCGGAATTCACCCCTCCACTTT.

The CDR3 region has the DNA TGCAGCGGCCTCACAGGGAGAGGAAACACCATATATTTT. Amino acids: CSGLTGRGNTIYF. The gene calls are TRBV29-1 and TRBJ1-3; tentatively, D is TRBD1 (6 bases). The CDR3 extends over 13 amino acids. V was trimmed by 7 bases and J by 4 bases, leaving 14 bases between them. Germline CDR1 is SQVTM and CDR2 is ANQGSEA.

The V and J genes are TRBV5-1 and TRBJ2-1, with TRBD2 matching over 13 bases. Germline values: CDR1 SGHRS, CDR2 YFSETQ. The CDR3 extends over 18 amino acids. V lost 0 bases and J lost 7; bases outside the gene matches: 10. The CDR3 reads CASSLVPGLAGVRNEQFF. CDR3 nucleotides: TGCGCCAGCAGCTTGGTCCCCGGACTAGCGGGAGTTCGGAATGAGCAGTTCTTC. Filled out from reference TRBV5-1 and TRBJ2-1, the complete variable domain reads KAGVTQTPRYLIKTRGQQVTLSCSPISGHRSVSWYQQTPGQGLQFLFEYFSETQRNKGNFPGRFSGRQFSNSRSEMNVSTLELGDSALYLCASSLVPGLAGVRNEQFFGPGTRLTVL.

The J gene is TRBJ1-6, the V gene TRBV9, with TRBD1 matching over 9 bases. The junction had 12 bases not matched to a gene; V was cut back by 4 bases and J by 10 bases. This CDR3 has 16 residues. CDR1 SGDLS and CDR2 YYNGEE come from the germline V gene. CDR3 residues: CASSLTAGTGPSPLHF. The CDR3 nucleotides are TGTGCCAGCAGCTTAACAGCCGGGACAGGGCCCTCACCCCTCCACTTT.

The chain employs TRBV5-4 and TRBJ2-1; no reliable D call. The CDR3 runs 9 residues. Germline V gene lookup returns CDR1 SGHNT and CDR2 YYREEE (reference sequence). V was pared by 10 bases and J by 7 bases, with 6 bases between. CDR3 DNA sequence: TGTGCCCGTGAGAATGAGCAGTTCTTC. It codes for CARENEQFF.

V gene TRBV13 combines with J gene TRBJ1-2; D unresolved. V lost 8 bases and J 4 bases, leaving 11 bases between the germline ends. Germline V gives CDR1 PRHDT, CDR2 FYEKMQ (reference sequence). There are 12 residues in the CDR3. For the CDR3, the DNA is TGTGCCAGCGGAGGGTGGGTCTATGGCTACACCTTC. Protein sequence: CASGGWVYGYTF.

The chain joins TRBV10-3 to TRBJ1-3; D is unclear. Trimming took off 6 bases at V and 0 bases at J, with 21 bases between the two ends. This CDR3 spans 18 amino acids. Germline V CDR1 and CDR2: ENHRY, SYGVKD. Here the CDR3 DNA reads TGTGCCATCAGGAATGGCGGTGAAGGCCGTGGCTCTGGAAACACCATATATTTT. As protein: CAIRNGGEGRGSGNTIYF.